The rows below give T cell receptor beta chains drawn from one sample of a study of metastatic and nonmetastatic thyroid tumors. TCRdb ran MiXCR on the PCR reads. Of several thousand clones in the sample, over 35% are singletons; the top ten hold about 44%. Sequences were obtained from tumor tissue. The receptors here all came from a female donor with papillary thyroid cancer or a benign thyroid nodule (not recorded which). Some clones in this sample may be carry-over from other donors' samples. Each CDR3 is given with its conserved first and last residue.

j_gene | v_gene | CDR3aa
TRBJ2-2 | TRBV24-1 | CATRDSGQGEAGELFF
TRBJ2-7 | TRBV5-1 | CASSLHRTAAYEQYF
TRBJ1-1 | TRBV30 | CAWSVHPGIEAFF
TRBJ1-2 | TRBV30 | CAWSDRLF
TRBJ2-5 | TRBV29-1 | CSVVPQGRETQYF
TRBJ2-7 | TRBV5-5 | CASSLLLRQSGYEQYF
TRBJ2-5 | TRBV7-7 | CASSLGTLAGQETQYF
TRBJ2-7 | TRBV18 | CASSPPRSGTASSYEQYF
TRBJ2-1 | TRBV12-5 | CASGFPGAGGNEQFF
TRBJ1-6 | TRBV28 | CASSLWGQGSNSPLHF
TRBJ1-2 | TRBV11-2 | CASSPGPRYGYTF
TRBJ1-3 | TRBV6-1 | CASSRMYSGNTIYF
TRBJ2-7 | TRBV18 | CAAATSASSYEQYF
TRBJ2-7 | TRBV30 | CAWSPAGSSYEQYF
TRBJ2-7 | TRBV28 | CASSFLLAGRRSSHEQYF
TRBJ2-2 | TRBV7-9 | CASSFRDRDTGELFF
TRBJ2-1 | TRBV28 | CASILTSGYNEQFF
TRBJ1-1 | TRBV28 | CASSRTTGAMNTEAFF
TRBJ2-2 | TRBV12-3/TRBV12-4 | CASSLSGRSTGELFF
TRBJ2-7 | TRBV27 | CASSSVSVPSGWYF
TRBJ1-1 | TRBV11-2 | CASSLAFLGGSEAFF
TRBJ1-1 | TRBV28 | CASRTAGGTEAFF
TRBJ2-7 | TRBV4-1 | CASSQGVGDGGSYEQYF
TRBJ1-4 | TRBV20-1 | CSASGDTNEKLFF
TRBJ2-7 | TRBV20-1 | CSAGAGTSGSYEQYF
TRBJ2-2 | TRBV12-3/TRBV12-4 | CASSLRGAGELFF
TRBJ1-2 | TRBV4-3 | CASSQKYSGIYGYTF